The 10 T cell receptor beta chains below come from one sample, sequenced in a study of beta chain features in type 1 diabetes. Expressed TCRB transcripts were sequenced after all isolated RNA was converted to cDNA. This table comes from immunoSEQ multiplex PCR, and its TCRdb copy is limited to in-frame clones, with some not included. Here the sample spans around 15,000 clones, roughly two fifths being singletons. Sequencing was done on a sample of stem cell memory CD4+ T cells from blood. These receptors originate from a middle-aged woman in good health.

The chain links TRBV28 to TRBJ2-7, with 8 bases fitting TRBD2. The CDR3 is made up of 14 amino acids. The germline V gene has CDR1 MDHEN and CDR2 SYDVKM. The ends lost 6 bases at V and 2 bases at J; junction bases unmatched: 6. Here the CDR3 reads CASRRGGGTYEQYF. DNA for the CDR3: TGTGCCAGCAGAAGAGGCGGGGGGACCTACGAGCAGTACTTC.

The chain links TRBV6-1 to TRBJ2-3; a weak D match, TRBD2 (6 bases). This CDR3 is built from 15 residues. Trimming cost V 2 bases and J 3 bases, with 12 bases left between them. Per germline, CDR1 MNHNS and CDR2 SASEGT. Here the CDR3 reads CASSEFAGSTDTQYF. The CDR3 DNA reads as TGTGCCAGCAGTGAATTCGCGGGGTCAACAGATACGCAGTATTTT.

This clone has a handful of counts. This chain links TRBV6-6 with TRBJ1-5, with 11 bases that match TRBD1. This CDR3 spans 15 amino acids. CDR1 and CDR2 (germline): MNHNY, SVGAGI (reference sequence). Trimming took 5 bases from V and 6 from J; bases not matched to a gene: 6. CDR3 DNA: TGTGCCAGCAGTACCAAAGGGACAGGGGGTCAGCCCCAGCATTTT. The encoded protein is CASSTKGTGGQPQHF.

In this sample, this clone turned up once. The chain is built from TRBV5-1 and TRBJ2-5; 7 positions agree with TRBD2. CDR3 length: 15 amino acids. J lost 3 bases, V lost 5 bases, and 10 bases had no gene match. Germline CDR1 is SGHRS and CDR2 is YFSETQ. In DNA form, the CDR3 reads TGCGCCAGCAGTTTGTCACCGGGAGGAGAAGAGACCCAGTACTTC. Translating gives CASSLSPGGEETQYF.

The chain couples TRBV6-5 to TRBJ1-5, with 9 bases lining up with TRBD1. Losses at the gene ends were 5 bases for V and 5 bases for J; bases not matched to a gene: 1. Germline CDR1 and CDR2: MNHEY and SVGAGI. The CDR3 is 13 amino acids. CDR3 amino acids: CASSRTGDQPQHF. The CDR3 DNA reads TGTGCCAGCAGTCGGACAGGGGATCAGCCCCAGCATTTT.

This chain links TRBV28 with TRBJ2-7; tentatively, D is TRBD2 (5 bases). CDR1 is MDHEN, CDR2 SYDVKM, per germline. The CDR3 loop spans 15 amino acids. The V end lost 2 bases, the J end lost 6 bases, and 17 bases lay between the germline ends. The CDR3 protein is CASSLSARARSEQYF. For the CDR3, the DNA is TGTGCCAGCAGTTTAAGTGCGCGGGCGAGGTCCGAGCAGTACTTC.

This clone was found a few times. This chain uses TRBV5-1 with TRBJ2-3, with a possible D match to TRBD1 (6 bases). Per the germline V gene, CDR1 is SGHRS and CDR2 is YFSETQ. Between the trimmed V and J ends, which lost 0 bases and 2 bases, there was a span of 22 bases. This CDR3 is built from 19 residues. The CDR3 here is CASSLVGISGTGYTDTQYF. The CDR3 coding sequence is TGCGCCAGCAGCTTGGTCGGGATTTCAGGAACAGGGTACACAGATACGCAGTATTTT.

DNA of the CDR3: TGTGCCAGCAGTGGACTAGCGGGGGGGCTAACAGATACGCAGTATTTT. Its protein is CASSGLAGGLTDTQYF. The V call is TRBV6-1, the J call TRBJ2-3; 14 bases map to TRBD2. The CDR3 contains 16 residues. Germline-derived CDR1 and CDR2 are MNHNS and SASEGT. With 4 bases clipped from V and 3 bases from J, the junction kept 3 bases outside the gene matches.

This chain connects TRBV19 to TRBJ1-1; D is perhaps TRBD1 (5 bases). The CDR3 totals 13 residues. Germline V gene sequence: CDR1 LNHDA, CDR2 SQIVND (reference sequence). Trimming left V 5 bases short and J 5 bases short, with 12 bases between. CDR3 sequence: CASSLVDRTEAFF. For the CDR3, the DNA is TGTGCCAGTAGTCTCGTTGACAGAACTGAAGCTTTCTTT.

The chain combines TRBV27 with TRBJ1-1; D call uncertain. Germline lookup yields CDR1 MNHEY and CDR2 SMNVEV (reference sequence). V was cut by 2 bases and J by 1 base, with 11 bases left in between. This CDR3 region has 15 residues. The CDR3 bases are TGTGCCAGCAGTTTACTTCCAAACAAGAACACTGAAGCTTTCTTT. Protein product: CASSLLPNKNTEAFF.